What follows is one T cell receptor beta chain and its context. These data come from a study of control samples from healthy donors and cancer patients. CDR1 is MNHEY, CDR2 SVGAGI, per germline. After removal of 5 bases from V and 2 bases from J, the junction contained 5 bases not matched to a gene. The CDR3 contains 14 residues. The method was immunoSEQ multiplex PCR; TCRdb's version includes in-frame clones alone and lacks a portion of them. Here the sample spans 350,000 to 450,000 clones, 80% to 95% being singletons. The specimen was PBMCs. The sequence was obtained from a man between 40 and 49 years old with head and neck cancer. The chain links TRBV6-5 to TRBJ1-2; TRBD1 matches at 7 bases. CDR3 residues: CASSQQGINYGYTF. The CDR3 nucleotides read TGTGCCAGCAGTCAACAGGGGATCAACTATGGCTACACCTTC.